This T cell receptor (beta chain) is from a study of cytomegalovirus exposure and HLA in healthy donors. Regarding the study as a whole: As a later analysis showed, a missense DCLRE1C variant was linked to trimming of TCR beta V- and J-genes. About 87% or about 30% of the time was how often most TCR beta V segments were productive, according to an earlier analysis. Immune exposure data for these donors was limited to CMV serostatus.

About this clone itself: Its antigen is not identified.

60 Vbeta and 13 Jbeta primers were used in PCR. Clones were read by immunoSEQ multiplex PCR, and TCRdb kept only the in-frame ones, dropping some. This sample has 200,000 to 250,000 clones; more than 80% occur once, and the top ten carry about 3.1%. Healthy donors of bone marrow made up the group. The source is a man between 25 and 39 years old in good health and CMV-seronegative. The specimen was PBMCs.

The CDR3 loop reads CASRAGTEETQYF. As DNA, the CDR3 is TGTGCCAGCAGGGCAGGAACCGAAGAGACCCAGTACTTC. The chain recombines TRBV2 with TRBJ2-5; no definite D call. Germline V gene data show CDR1 as SNHLY and CDR2 as FYNNEI. V lost 6 bases and J lost 3, with 11 bases in between. This CDR3 is 13 amino acids long.